The TCR beta chain described here comes from a study of tumor-infiltrating lymphocytes in primary liver carcinoma. Extraction also yielded germline DNA, while blood RNA was obtained from unsorted whole blood. Chronic HBV infection was present, with no prior treatment. The CDR3 is 15 residues long. Germline CDR1 is SGHDT and CDR2 is YYEEEE. Germline trimming cut 4 bases from V and 8 bases from J; bases unmatched to any gene: 13. In regard to this clonotype: Its antigen is still unknown.

Production of TCR beta cDNA used roughly 0.55 ug total RNA together with a constant-region primer. For TCR beta, libraries were produced by three nested multiplex PCR rounds using slightly modified ARM-PCR. With TRBV1-TRBV30 forward primers and a C-beta reverse primer, the first two PCR rounds were run for 9 to 10 cycles each. TCRdb recomputed calls from the multiplex PCR reads with MiXCR, one row per CDR3 protein. The table includes 300,000 to 400,000 distinct CDR3 sequences, 65% detected once. Whole-study results and caveats: The study used bulk unsorted samples and so did not compare CD4+ and CD8+ repertoires. Paired tumor-adjacent and tumor-blood samples overlapped less than tumor region pairs did.

The chain is built from TRBV5-6 and TRBJ1-2; the match to TRBD1 covers 8 bases. The sequenced sample was peripheral blood. This receptor was identified in a man aged 40-50 years with primary liver carcinoma and hepatitis B virus infection. The CDR3, as DNA: TGTGCCAGCAGCCGCCCGACAGGGGACAAGATCGGCTACACCTTC. This gives the protein CASSRPTGDKIGYTF.